In its sample, the clone carrying this T cell receptor beta chain was seen many times. The antigen remains undetermined. These data are taken from a study of T cells after posttransplantation cyclophosphamide. Treatment was busulfan-fludarabine conditioning, a marrow graft, and cyclophosphamide on days +3 and +4. Study-wide points: Blood and skin or GI T cell repertoires showed limited TRB overlap. Later post-transplant blood repertoires were often dominated by donor CD8+ memory clones. Recipient CMV seropositivity and CMV reactivation strongly tracked TRB clonality.

Only in-frame clones appear in the TCRdb table, and some are missing; sequencing was by immunoSEQ multiplex PCR. In total the sample includes about 7,700 clones, none of them seen once. CDR3 length: 16 amino acids. CDR1 and CDR2 from the germline V gene are SGHNT and YYREEE (reference sequence). Trimming took off 0 bases at V and 3 bases at J, with 12 bases between the two ends. This chain connects TRBV5-4 to TRBJ1-4, with D possibly matching TRBD1 (5 bases). The source was PBMCs, collected approximately 92 days after allogeneic stem cell transplant with posttransplant cyclophosphamide. The clonotype was recovered from a female patient over 55 who received an allogeneic stem cell transplant from an unrelated donor, was CMV-positive, and had acute GVHD only. Among the T cells, some may be from the graft donor. CDR3 protein: CASSLVSGQANEKLFF. The CDR3 DNA follows: TGTGCCAGCAGCTTGGTCTCAGGGCAGGCTAATGAAAAACTGTTTTTT.